The next 3 T cell receptor beta chains were all read from a single sample in a study of T cell responses to AZD1222 COVID-19 vaccine. TCRdb keeps only in-frame clones here, not all; method: immunoSEQ multiplex PCR. This repertoire includes over 140,000 clones. Sequenced sample: peripheral blood. The receptors were sampled from an adult in good health.

This rearrangement joins TRBV14 to TRBJ1-4; no clear D gene. V shed 5 bases and J shed 0 bases, with 10 bases lying between them. This CDR3 is 15 amino acids long. Germline V gene sequence: CDR1 SGHDN, CDR2 FVKESK. CDR3 amino acids: CASSLQLTTNEKLFF. CDR3 nucleotide sequence: TGTGCCAGCAGCTTACAGCTGACAACTAATGAAAAACTGTTTTTT.

The rearrangement uses TRBV27 and TRBJ2-3; 13 bases are a match to TRBD2. There are 16 residues in the CDR3. Losses at the gene ends were 6 bases for V and 5 bases for J; bases not matched to a gene: 8. The germline V gene encodes CDR1 MNHEY and CDR2 SMNVEV (reference sequence). The CDR3 protein is CASSEKLAGGLDTQYF. In DNA, the CDR3 is TGTGCCAGCAGCGAAAAACTAGCGGGGGGGTTAGATACGCAGTATTTT.

CDR3 in amino acids: CASSLGAGELFF. Here the CDR3 DNA reads TGTGCCAGCAGCTTGGGGGCCGGGGAGCTGTTTTTT. The chain is built from TRBV7-9 and TRBJ2-2, with D perhaps TRBD1 or TRBD2 (5 bases each). Trimming left V 3 bases short and J 6 bases short, with 5 bases between. This CDR3 has 12 residues. Per germline, CDR1 SEHNR and CDR2 FQNEAQ (reference sequence).